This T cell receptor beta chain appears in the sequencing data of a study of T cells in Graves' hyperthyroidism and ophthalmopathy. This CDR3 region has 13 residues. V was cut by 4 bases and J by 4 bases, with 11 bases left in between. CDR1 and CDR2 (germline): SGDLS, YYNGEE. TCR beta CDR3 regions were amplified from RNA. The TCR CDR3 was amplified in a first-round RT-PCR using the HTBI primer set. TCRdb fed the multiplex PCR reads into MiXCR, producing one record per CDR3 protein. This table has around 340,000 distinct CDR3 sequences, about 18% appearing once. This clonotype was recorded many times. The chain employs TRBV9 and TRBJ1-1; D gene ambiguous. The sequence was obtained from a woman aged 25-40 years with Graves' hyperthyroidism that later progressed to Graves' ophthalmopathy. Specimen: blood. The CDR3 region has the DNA TGTGCCAGCAGCCCCGGGTATGGCACTGAAGCTTTCTTT. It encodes CASSPGYGTEAFF.